This T cell receptor beta chain was recovered during a study of identifying expanded T cells in peripheral blood (dated by TCRdb to between 2018 and 2021). Concerning the study at large: Separate aliquots of the same genomic DNA pool were sequenced to produce technical replicates, and four replicates were compared in pairs.

No immune events, such as infections, were documented for the healthy donors during the collection period. Blood repertoires from healthy donors were used as a training cohort for calibrating time-dependent variance in a beta-binomial model of differential abundance of T-cell clones. The training cohort included around ten healthy donors, of whom 3 were female and 7 were male. An age range of about 29 to 65 years, with an average of 43 years, was recorded for the donors. Whole blood was collected from each healthy donor at three time points spaced approximately 2 weeks apart and obtained from a commercial supplier. Genomic DNA was extracted from unsorted whole blood for immunosequencing. The immunoSEQ Assay, which uses bias-controlled multiplex PCR amplification of genomic DNA, was used to profile TCRbeta CDR3 regions. As for the authors' bioinformatics: The absolute abundance of each unique TCRbeta CDR3 region was quantified after sequences were collapsed and filtered. Differential abundance was assessed using a binomial (Fisher-equivalent) model and a beta-binomial model in which time-dependent variance fitted from healthy donors was added. Clones with fewer than 5 combined templates were excluded, and clones with Benjamini-Hochberg FDR below 0.01 were called differentially abundant. In the beta-binomial model, variance was expressed as a function of the total template count across the two samples, in the form v = (b*log(k)+a)^2. Entries here come from immuneACCESS through TCRdb and include only in-frame sequences with V and J called. Some clones fail to appear in such tables; in the studies checked, an unresolved V gene covers under half of the shortfall, and the cause of the remainder is unknown. Clonal size and the V and J genes are those of that table, whereas D and trimming came from the DNA. This sample holds under 90,000 clones; about nine tenths were observed only once. The ten largest make up approximately 2.8% of the sample.

This clone was detected only a few times. What this receptor recognizes is not known. No base quality values were provided; no much bigger clone lies one nucleotide off. The paper as a whole reports these results and caveats: Across all healthy-donor time intervals, the beta-binomial model significantly cut both the number of clones called differentially abundant and the false-positive rate. It was expected by the authors that biological variance in healthy repertoires might increase further over much longer intervals, such as months to years. The binomial model flagged approximately 1.1 differentially abundant clones between technical replicates but about 16.4 over approximately 2 weeks and over 18 over approximately four weeks. Variance in clone template counts between approximately two-week samples significantly increased with total template count across all healthy donors.

The cysteine opens and the phenylalanine closes a CDR3 of 11 amino acids. The entry retains the CDR3 DNA only, 33 bases that are in frame from base 1. The junction carries 7 bases between V and J, which are trimmed by 9 bases and 4 bases respectively. CDR1 and CDR2 are read off the germline V gene (reference sequence) as LNHDA and SQIVND. This receptor chain uses TRBV19 and TRBJ1-3, with TRBD1 as a weak D call on 6 bases. This clonotype was obtained from a person between 18 and 70 years old in good health. Sequencing input: blood. Read as DNA, the sequence is TGTGCCAGCGGGACAGGAAACACCATATATTTT. Its translation is CASGTGNTIYF.